This T cell receptor beta chain was sequenced in a study of a mutant IDH1 vaccine in newly diagnosed glioma. The wider study: Investigators started vaccination 4-6 weeks after radiotherapy alone, or with temozolomide cycles. Most patients had radiochemotherapy with temozolomide before enrollment; others had one alone.

The germline V gene has CDR1 ENHRY and CDR2 SYGVKD. This CDR3 has 17 residues. Trimming took off 0 bases at V and 1 base at J, with 13 bases between the two ends. The repertoire was sequenced with immunoSEQ multiplex PCR; TCRdb's copy has only in-frame clones and lacks some. Of tens of thousands of clones listed, around 77% were seen once; the top ten hold approximately 2.9%. The time point is: week 35, safety follow-up. Each dose delivered 300 ug of mutant IDH1 20-mer peptide subcutaneously with imiquimod. The patients were given eight vaccinations, one each in weeks 1, 3, 5, 7, 11, 15, 19 and 23. Donors had new WHO grade 3 or 4 IDH1-mutant, ATRX-lost astrocytomas. Concerning this clone itself: What it recognizes is unknown.

The chain is built from TRBV10-3 and TRBJ1-3; D not resolved. The source material was PBMCs, sampled from a glioma patient whose treatment included an IDH1 peptide vaccine. The sequence was obtained from a man in his forties with glioma. Some clones in this sample may be carry-over from other donors' samples. The CDR3: CAISESYVATSGNTIYF. In nucleotides, the CDR3 is TGTGCCATCAGTGAGTCTTACGTCGCCACTTCTGGAAACACCATATATTTT.